The subject of this entry is one T cell receptor (beta chain). This clone appeared a few times. Its antigen remains undetermined. No qualities accompany the bases; no much larger clone lies one base away. This specimen comes from a study of blood T cell repertoires in COVID-19 (TCRdb year 2020). Background on the whole study: Collaborator samples came from the United States, Italy and Spain and covered acute and convalescent phases of COVID-19. The sample metadata nearly always contained a de-identified subject ID, COVID-19 status, age in years and sex. Samples came from the ongoing ImmuneRACE study (first 160 participants) plus 1,254 subjects from 6 global collaborators. The material from the prospective study consisted of cDNA or gDNA derived from T cells, B-cell-depleted T cells, or PBMCs. A freely available public database, intended as a resource for researchers studying the immune response to SARS-CoV-2, is where the repertoires were released. Subjects who had been exposed to COVID-19, were actively infected with it, or had recovered from it provided the deeply sampled blood TCRbeta repertoires that made up the dataset. HLA class I and class II types, where available, came from metadata supplied by the sample provider rather than from assay-based typing.

TCRbeta CDR3 regions were amplified from genomic DNA using the immunoSEQ Assay, a bias-controlled multiplex PCR. Per the source publication's procedure: The number of nucleated cells in each sample was estimated from the amplification of reference gene primers within the assay. To quantify the absolute abundance of each unique TCRbeta CDR3 rearrangement, sequence reads were collapsed and filtered. For each sample, productive Simpson clonality was calculated by taking the square root of Simpson's diversity index across productive rearrangements. What TCRdb holds here is the immuneACCESS table cut down to in-frame rearrangements. Part of the clones is not present; checked against another copy, under half of the missing clones reflect an unresolved V gene, and the others are unexplained. V and J calls and clone size are given by that table; D and trimming were obtained from the DNA. In this sample the table shows hundreds of thousands of clones, about 89% of which occur a single time. The ten biggest clones cover roughly 1.2% of the sample.

As encoded in the germline V gene (reference sequence), CDR1 is DFQATT while CDR2 is SNEGSKA. Its CDR3 holds 13 amino acids, cysteine through phenylalanine. The read is trimmed to its CDR3 DNA, 39 bases read in frame from base 1. V sheds 4 bases and J sheds 8 bases, leaving 12 bases between their ends. General conclusions and limits of the study: How much clinical and demographic metadata was included differed by source and by participant, and the metadata was provided uncurated.

The collaborating institutions used their own protocols to collect whole blood in K2EDTA tubes. For TCRbeta analysis, collaborators shipped samples in one of three forms: frozen whole blood, isolated PBMCs, or DNA extracted from either of those sample types. The source is a man aged 35-49 years with acute or convalescent COVID-19. The sample taken for sequencing was peripheral blood. Here the chain combines TRBV20-1 and TRBJ1-6, with an unclear D gene assignment. The CDR3 region has the sequence CSATDPLYSPLHF. The DNA reads as follows: TGCAGTGCTACTGACCCCTTGTATTCACCCCTCCACTTT.